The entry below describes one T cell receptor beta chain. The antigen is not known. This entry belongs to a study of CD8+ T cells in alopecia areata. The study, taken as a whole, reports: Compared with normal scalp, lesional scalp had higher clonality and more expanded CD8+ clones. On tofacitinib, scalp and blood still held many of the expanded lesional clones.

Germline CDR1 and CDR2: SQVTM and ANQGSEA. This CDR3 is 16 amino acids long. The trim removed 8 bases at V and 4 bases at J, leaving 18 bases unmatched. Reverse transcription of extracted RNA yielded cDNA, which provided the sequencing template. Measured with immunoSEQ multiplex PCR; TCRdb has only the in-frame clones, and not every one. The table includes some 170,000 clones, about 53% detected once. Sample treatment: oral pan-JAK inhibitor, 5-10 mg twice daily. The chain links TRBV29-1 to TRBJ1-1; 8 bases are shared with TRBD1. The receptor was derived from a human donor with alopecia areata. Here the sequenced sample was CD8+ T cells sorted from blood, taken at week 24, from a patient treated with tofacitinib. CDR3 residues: CSTRTRTGKVGTEAFF. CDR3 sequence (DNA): TGCAGCACCCGTACCCGGACAGGGAAGGTCGGCACTGAAGCTTTCTTT.